This T cell receptor (beta chain) was documented in a study of blood T cell repertoires in COVID-19 (dated by TCRdb to about 2020). A note on the overall study: Collaborator samples came from the United States, Italy and Spain and covered acute and convalescent phases of COVID-19. The repertoires were made available in a free public database intended to serve as a resource for research on the immune response to SARS-CoV-2. The prospective study material was composed of cDNA or gDNA derived from T cells, B-cell-depleted T cells, or PBMCs. The samples were drawn from two sources: the first 160 participants of the ongoing ImmuneRACE study, and about 1,300 subjects contributed by 6 global collaborators. Subjects who had been exposed to COVID-19, were actively infected with it, or had recovered from it provided the deeply sampled blood TCRbeta repertoires that made up the dataset. A de-identified subject ID, COVID-19 status, age in years and sex were almost always included in the sample metadata. HLA class I and class II types, where available, came from metadata supplied by the sample provider rather than from assay-based typing. Broad study findings and their caveats: The quantity of clinical and demographic metadata differed by source and by participant and was supplied without curation.

As concerns this clone: Its binding antigen is unknown. No per-base quality is available; no much larger clone lies one base away.

One collaborating source in Seattle enrolled patients while the patients were actively infected and followed the patients over time throughout the course of disease. The collaborating institutions used their own protocols to collect whole blood in K2EDTA tubes. For TCRbeta analysis, collaborators shipped samples as frozen whole blood, isolated PBMCs, or DNA extracted from either of those sample types. CDR1 is given as SGDLS and CDR2 as YYNGEE, both from the germline V gene. Its CDR3 holds 13 amino acids, cysteine through phenylalanine. Only CDR3 DNA is held: 39 bases, read in frame from base 1. V was cut back by 4 bases and J by 1 base, leaving a gap of 8 bases between them. TCRbeta CDR3 regions were amplified from genomic DNA by means of the immunoSEQ Assay, a bias-controlled multiplex PCR. As for the original processing: The number of nucleated cells in each sample was estimated from the amplification of reference gene primers within the assay. To quantify the absolute abundance of each unique TCRbeta CDR3 rearrangement, sequence reads were collapsed and filtered. For each sample, productive Simpson clonality was calculated as the square root of Simpson's diversity index over productive rearrangements. Entries here come from immuneACCESS through TCRdb and include only in-frame sequences with V and J called. Some clones fail to appear in such tables; in the studies checked, an unresolved V gene covers under half of the shortfall, and the cause of the remainder is unknown. That table is the source of V, J and clone size, and D and trimming were worked out from the DNA. Within this sample are hundreds of thousands of clones, with 88% of them counted one time only. Of the sample, 11% falls within the top ten clones.

Sequenced sample: peripheral blood. The sequence came from a woman aged 30 to 39 with COVID-19, enrolled during active disease. The V and J segments used are TRBV9 and TRBJ2-5, with no reliable assignment of the D segment. The bases read TGTGCCAGCAGCCGTAGAGCCCAAGAGACCCAGTACTTC. Its coded protein is CASSRRAQETQYF.